Sequencing of this T cell receptor (beta chain) was carried out in a study of T cells in Graves' hyperthyroidism and ophthalmopathy. Study overall: Peripheral blood was acquired at first diagnosis, ahead of any therapy whatsoever.

From RNA transcripts, TCR beta CDR3 regions were amplified. In the first-round RT-PCR of the TCR CDR3, the HTBI primer set was used. TCRdb called the multiplex PCR reads again in MiXCR, with one record for every CDR3 protein. The sample lists about 290,000 distinct CDR3 sequences; about an eighth were seen once. Extraction of PBMCs used roughly 9.6 ml of fresh peripheral blood. Notes on the study in general: Through a model of 13 V-J features, ophthalmopathy was separated from stable hyperthyroidism. The model identified upcoming ophthalmopathy a median approximately 6.4 months ahead of onset.

The table lists this clonotype with a few counts. Its antigen is undetermined. The sequence was obtained from a woman in her twenties or thirties with Graves' hyperthyroidism that later progressed to Graves' ophthalmopathy. The source material was blood.

In DNA, the CDR3 is TGTGCCAGCAGGATAGCGGGAGCGCGGACAGATACGCAGTATTTT. Residues: CASRIAGARTDTQYF. This chain connects TRBV6-2 or TRBV6-3 to TRBJ2-3, with 9 positions matching TRBD2. The CDR3 is 15 amino acids. Germline CDR1 and CDR2: MNHEY and SVGEGT. V lost 6 bases and J lost 3; bases outside the gene matches: 7.